This passage covers 32 T cell receptor beta chains from one sample sequenced in a study of CD8+ T cells in alopecia areata. Noted treatment: oral pan-JAK inhibitor, 5-10 mg twice daily. Reverse transcribed after extraction, RNA yielded cDNA as the sequencing template. Generated by immunoSEQ multiplex PCR, the TCRdb table keeps only in-frame clones and is missing some. The table shows over 100,000 clones, with about 50% occurring only once. Sequencing used CD4+ T cells sorted from blood, obtained at week 4, from a patient treated with tofacitinib. These receptors all come from a human donor with alopecia areata.

This clone has more than one count but fewer than ten. The chain combines TRBV10-3 with TRBJ1-1, with D unclear. CDR1 and CDR2 (germline): ENHRY, SYGVKD. This CDR3 has 13 residues. Between the trimmed V and J ends, which lost 7 bases and 4 bases, there was a span of 13 bases. For the CDR3, the DNA is TGTGCCATCACCCCACGGGGAGGCACTGAAGCTTTCTTT. Translation: CAITPRGGTEAFF.

This chain connects TRBV25-1 to TRBJ2-5; 8 bases map to TRBD2. Germline V gives CDR1 MGHDK, CDR2 SYGVNS. The CDR3 spans 18 residues. V lost 3 bases to trimming and J lost 4 bases; unmatched junction nucleotides: 16. The CDR3 reads CASSEWAGGRSYGETQYF. The CDR3, as DNA: TGTGCCAGCAGTGAGTGGGCGGGCGGGAGGTCTTACGGAGAGACCCAGTACTTC.

This clone has a handful of counts. The chain uses TRBV23-1 and TRBJ1-2; D gene ambiguous. TRBV23-1 is an ORF, with its function uncertain. This CDR3 has 16 amino acids. V lost 0 bases and J lost 4, with 15 bases in between. The CDR3 DNA follows: TGCGCCAGCAGTCAATCGAAGACATCCCGTCCCTATGGCTACACCTTC. Translating gives CASSQSKTSRPYGYTF.

This clone was detected only a few times. The V call is TRBV28, the J call TRBJ2-4; perhaps TRBD2 as D (7 bases). Germline V CDR1 and CDR2: MDHEN, SYDVKM. The V end was cut by 5 bases, the J end by 9 bases, with 20 bases between. CDR3 length: 15 residues. The CDR3 DNA follows: TGTGCCAGCAGTCCTACAGGGAGGGGCTGGGGCATTCAGTACTTC. Encoded protein: CASSPTGRGWGIQYF.

This clone was detected once. The chain joins TRBV29-1 to TRBJ2-3; 8 bases agree with TRBD1. Germline assignment: CDR1 SQVTM and CDR2 ANQGSEA. Trimming at V came to 0 bases and at J to 6 bases, leaving 5 bases not matched to a gene. The CDR3 is 14 amino acids. CDR3 sequence reads: CSVEEGAGGDTQYF. DNA for the CDR3: TGCAGCGTTGAAGAGGGGGCAGGGGGCGATACGCAGTATTTT.

This clone was detected only a few times. The CDR3 is CAWSSTAYNEKLFF. CDR3 in DNA: TGTGCCTGGAGTTCAACCGCCTATAATGAAAAACTGTTTTTT. This sequence joins TRBV30 and TRBJ1-4; D remains ambiguous. CDR3 length: 14 amino acids. V lost 2 bases to trimming and J lost 4 bases, with 11 bases between them. Per the germline V gene, CDR1 is GTSNPN and CDR2 is SVGIG (reference sequence).

This clone turned up a few times. V gene TRBV7-3 combines with J gene TRBJ2-2; no firm D call. This CDR3 spans 12 amino acids. Germline assignment: CDR1 SGHTA and CDR2 FQGTGA. Trimming took off 6 bases at V and 7 bases at J, with 9 bases between the two ends. For the CDR3, the DNA is TGTGCCAGCAGTTTAGAGCGCGGGGAGCTGTTTTTT. Its protein product is CASSLERGELFF.

A single count supports this clone. CDR3 nucleotide sequence: TGTGCCAGCAGCTTAGGTCCGTTGACAGGGGATACGCAGTATTTT. It encodes CASSLGPLTGDTQYF. The chain links TRBV7-9 to TRBJ2-3, with TRBD1 matching over 7 bases. CDR3 length equals 15 residues. Germline CDR1 SEHNR, CDR2 FQNEAQ (reference sequence). J was trimmed by 6 bases and V by 1 base; bases with no gene match: 7.

This clone was observed a handful of times. V and J are TRBV30 and TRBJ1-2; 9 bases are a match to TRBD1. This CDR3 has 14 amino acids. The germline V gene has CDR1 GTSNPN and CDR2 SVGIG (reference sequence). Unmatched junction bases numbered 6, after V lost 3 bases and J lost 4 bases. The DNA of the CDR3 is TGTGCCTGGAGCGAGGACAGGGGTTTCTATGGCTACACCTTC. It yields the protein CAWSEDRGFYGYTF. The full variable domain, its missing parts supplied by reference TRBV30 and TRBJ1-2, is SQTIHQWPATLVQPVGSPLSLECTVEGTSNPNLYWYRQAAGRGLQLLFYSVGIGQISSEVPQNLSASRPQDRQFILSSKKLLLSDSGFYLCAWSEDRGFYGYTFGSGTRLTVV.

This rearrangement joins TRBV2 to TRBJ2-1, with D perhaps TRBD2 (6 bases). The CDR3 length is 15 residues. V was trimmed by 0 bases and J by 8 bases, leaving 14 bases between them. CDR1 SNHLY and CDR2 FYNNEI come from the germline V gene. This CDR3 reads CASSEAGLGLDEQFF. CDR3 in DNA: TGTGCCAGCAGTGAAGCGGGACTGGGGTTGGATGAGCAGTTCTTC.

The rearrangement joins TRBV18 to TRBJ1-5; D is ambiguous. V lost 4 bases, J lost 1 base, and 5 bases lay in between. This CDR3 comprises 13 residues. Per germline, CDR1 KGHSH and CDR2 LQKENI. CDR3 sequence: CASSLSSNQPQHF. The CDR3, as DNA: TGTGCCAGCTCACTATCAAGCAATCAGCCCCAGCATTTT.

This sequence joins TRBV7-3 and TRBJ2-7, with TRBD2 identical over 8 bases. From germline, CDR1 is SGHTA and CDR2 FQGTGA. This CDR3 is 16 amino acids long. With 5 bases clipped from V and 3 bases from J, the junction kept 12 bases outside the gene matches. CDR3 bases: TGTGCCAGCAGCCCCCAGGGTGGCGGGGGGTACTACGAGCAGTACTTC. Translating gives CASSPQGGGGYYEQYF.

This clone was recorded once. The gene calls are TRBV29-1 and TRBJ2-4; D may be TRBD1 (5 bases). The CDR3 spans 13 residues. Trimming pared 1 base from V and 7 bases from J, leaving 11 bases between. CDR1 is SQVTM and CDR2 is ANQGSEA in the germline V gene. The CDR3 DNA is TGCAGCGTTGAAGGCAGGGTTGGTAACATTCAGTACTTC. Amino acid sequence: CSVEGRVGNIQYF. The variable domain in full, with the rest retrieved from reference TRBV29-1 and TRBJ2-4, is SAVISQKPSRDICQRGTSLTIQCQVDSQVTMMFWYRQQPGQSLTLIATANQGSEATYESGFVIDKFPISRPNLTFSTLTVSNMSPEDSSIYLCSVEGRVGNIQYFGAGTRLSVL.

This clone turned up a few times. The chain combines TRBV6-5 with TRBJ2-5; D is possibly TRBD2 (7 bases). This CDR3 has 13 amino acids. The V gene's germline CDR1 is MNHEY and CDR2 SVGAGI. Trimming left V 6 bases short and J 1 base short, with 9 bases between. The CDR3 DNA reads as TGTGCCAGCAGGCGGGGGCCCCAAGAGACCCAGTACTTC. It translates to CASRRGPQETQYF.

Note on this clone: Other DNA sequences in this sample translate to the same CDR3. V gene TRBV30 combines with J gene TRBJ2-6; D is undetermined. This CDR3 region has 12 residues. From germline, CDR1 is GTSNPN and CDR2 SVGIG (reference sequence). V was shortened by 2 bases and J by 4 bases, with 3 bases between the two germline ends. The CDR3 spells CAWSSGANVLTF. In DNA, the CDR3 is TGTGCCTGGAGTTCAGGGGCCAACGTCCTGACTTTC.

There are a few counts of this clone. The chain employs TRBV5-5 and TRBJ2-7, with a possible D match to TRBD1 (6 bases). Germline V gives CDR1 SGHKS, CDR2 YYEKEE (reference sequence). V was pared by 3 bases and J by 3 bases, with 7 bases between. The CDR3 runs 12 residues. CDR3 DNA: TGTGCCAGCAGCTGGGACATCTACGAGCAGTACTTC. Translated, it gives CASSWDIYEQYF.

J is TRBJ2-5 and V is TRBV15, with 15 positions matching TRBD2. Germline CDR1 reads LNHNV; CDR2 reads YYDKDF (reference sequence). The CDR3 is made up of 16 amino acids. The V and J ends lost 3 bases and 4 bases, in that order; junction bases with no gene match: 3. CDR3: CATSRGLAGGSETQYF. The CDR3 DNA sequence: TGTGCCACCAGCAGGGGACTAGCGGGAGGATCAGAGACCCAGTACTTC.

J is TRBJ1-1 and V is TRBV30; D is unclear. The length of the CDR3 is 16 residues. In germline, CDR1 is GTSNPN, CDR2 SVGIG (reference sequence). The ends were cut back, 0 bases at V and 4 bases at J, with 18 bases in the middle. The CDR3 bases are TGTGCCTGGAGTGTACGATTGGGTGAGGGTAGCACTGAAGCTTTCTTT. Translation: CAWSVRLGEGSTEAFF.

V and J are TRBV5-1 and TRBJ1-1; weak D call: TRBD1 (5 bases). CDR1 is SGHRS and CDR2 is YFSETQ in the germline V gene. The CDR3 has 14 residues. V was clipped by 4 bases and J by 4 bases, with 14 bases between them. DNA for the CDR3: TGCGCCAGCAGCGTCCAGGGTAAGGGCACTGAAGCTTTCTTT. Amino acids: CASSVQGKGTEAFF.

The rearrangement links TRBV19 to TRBJ2-2; the match to TRBD1 covers 10 bases. Trimming at V came to 6 bases and at J to 1 base, leaving 2 bases not matched to a gene. The CDR3 has 15 amino acids. Germline V CDR1 and CDR2: LNHDA, SQIVND (reference sequence). CDR3 in DNA: TGTGCCAGTAGGACAGGGGGCGTGAACACCGGGGAGCTGTTTTTT. This gives the protein CASRTGGVNTGELFF. Full variable domain (remainder filled in from reference TRBV19 and TRBJ2-2): DGGITQSPKYLFRKEGQNVTLSCEQNLNHDAMYWYRQDPGQGLRLIYYSQIVNDFQKGDIAEGYSVSREKKESFPLTVTSAQKNPTAFYLCASRTGGVNTGELFFGEGSRLTVL.

The gene calls are TRBV2 and TRBJ1-2, with a weak D call TRBD1 (5 bases). Germline-derived CDR1 and CDR2 are SNHLY and FYNNEI. The CDR3 is 13 amino acids. Trimming stripped 8 bases from V and 6 bases from J, with 16 bases between. CDR3 sequence reads: CASAAGDQHGYTF. The CDR3 region has the DNA TGTGCCAGCGCCGCTGGGGACCAACATGGCTACACCTTC.

The gene calls are TRBV29-1 and TRBJ1-1, with a weak D call TRBD1 (6 bases). CDR3 length equals 12 residues. V was trimmed by 5 bases and J by 5 bases, leaving 12 bases between them. The germline V gene encodes CDR1 SQVTM and CDR2 ANQGSEA. The CDR3 sequence is CSVNGGVTEAFF. The CDR3 nucleotides read TGCAGCGTTAACGGGGGCGTTACTGAAGCTTTCTTT.

The rearrangement uses TRBV7-2 and TRBJ1-1, with D unresolved. CDR3 size: 12 residues. V lost 6 bases and J lost 4, with 9 bases in between. Germline V gene lookup returns CDR1 SGHTA and CDR2 FQGNSA. CDR3 DNA sequence: TGTGCCAGCAGGCCCTGGGGCACTGAAGCTTTCTTT. Translated: CASRPWGTEAFF.

This chain uses TRBV25-1 with TRBJ2-6; possibly TRBD2 for D (6 bases). The CDR3 consists of 15 residues. CDR1 MGHDK and CDR2 SYGVNS come from the germline V gene. V was clipped by 3 bases and J by 2 bases, with 8 bases between them. CDR3 sequence: CASSEGGAGANVLTF. The CDR3 bases are TGTGCCAGCAGTGAGGGAGGAGCTGGGGCCAACGTCCTGACTTTC.

This clone was found a few times. Other DNA sequences from this sample encode an identical CDR3 as well. The CDR3 region has the DNA TGCAGCGTTGCTGGACAGGGTGCCTACGAGCAGTACTTC. It codes for CSVAGQGAYEQYF. The V call is TRBV29-1, the J call TRBJ2-7; TRBD1 matches 8 bases. Trimming took 4 bases from V and 2 from J; bases not matched to a gene: 4. Germline CDR1 and CDR2: SQVTM and ANQGSEA. This CDR3 has 13 residues.

The chain uses TRBV29-1 and TRBJ2-1, with D uncertain. The ends were cut back, 7 bases at V and 0 bases at J, with 16 bases in the middle. CDR1 and CDR2 from the germline V gene are SQVTM and ANQGSEA. The CDR3 totals 15 residues. CDR3 nucleotide sequence: TGCAGCGCCCCCTTAGACAAGAGCTCCTACAATGAGCAGTTCTTC. This gives the protein CSAPLDKSSYNEQFF.

The gene calls are TRBV5-1 and TRBJ2-1; the match to TRBD2 covers 11 bases. CDR1 is SGHRS, CDR2 YFSETQ, per germline. V trimming: 4 bases; J trimming: 1 base; junction bases outside the gene matches: 4. The CDR3 has 16 amino acids. The CDR3 reads CASSAGLAVSYNEQFF. CDR3 sequence (DNA): TGCGCCAGCAGCGCGGGACTAGCGGTTTCCTACAATGAGCAGTTCTTC.

This clone was seen only a few times. The V gene is TRBV6-5, the J gene TRBJ2-7; 8 bases align to TRBD1. The CDR3 covers 14 residues. Germline CDR1 reads MNHEY; CDR2 reads SVGAGI. J lost 0 bases, V lost 6 bases, and 4 bases had no gene match. The CDR3 bases are TGTGCCAGCAGGCCGGGACAGGTCTCCTACGAGCAGTACTTC. Translating gives CASRPGQVSYEQYF.

Here the CDR3 reads CASSEGGTGGQPQHF. The DNA of the CDR3 is TGTGCCAGCAGTGAAGGTGGGACAGGGGGTCAGCCCCAGCATTTT. This rearrangement joins TRBV25-1 to TRBJ1-5; 11 bases match TRBD1. Trimming at V came to 2 bases and at J to 6 bases, leaving 3 bases not matched to a gene. Germline CDR1 MGHDK, CDR2 SYGVNS. The CDR3 has 15 amino acids.

V gene TRBV5-1 combines with J gene TRBJ2-5, with D hard to call. This CDR3 spans 14 amino acids. Deletions cut 2 bases from V and 5 bases from J, with 13 bases between. Germline lookup yields CDR1 SGHRS and CDR2 YFSETQ. The CDR3 DNA reads TGCGCCAGCAGCTTTTCCAGCTCTGCGGAGACCCAGTACTTC. It is translated as CASSFSSSAETQYF.

The chain couples TRBV30 to TRBJ2-3; D not certain. V lost 4 bases to trimming and J lost 1 base, with 9 bases between them. CDR3 size: 13 residues. From germline, CDR1 is GTSNPN and CDR2 SVGIG (reference sequence). CDR3 protein: CAWNRRGTDTQYF. The CDR3 DNA reads TGTGCCTGGAATCGGCGCGGCACAGATACGCAGTATTTT.

The chain employs TRBV20-1 and TRBJ1-2; D not certain. The CDR3 loop spans 11 amino acids. Looked up from germline, CDR1 is DFQATT and CDR2 is SNEGSKA (reference sequence). Trimming left V 5 bases short and J 8 bases short, with 12 bases between. In DNA, the CDR3 is TGCAGTGCTTATGGACGGCCGGGCTACACCTTC. It encodes CSAYGRPGYTF.